This T cell receptor (beta chain) came from a study of OX40 agonist ivuxolimab in advanced cancers. The assay was immunoSEQ multiplex PCR, and TCRdb's table has in-frame clones only and misses some. The sample consists of almost 80,000 clones, 84% of them appearing once. The CDR3 length is 15 residues. The ends were cut back, 2 bases at V and 6 bases at J, with 17 bases in the middle. In germline, CDR1 is GTSNPN, CDR2 SVGIG (reference sequence). The receptor was derived from an adult with an advanced solid tumor such as melanoma, head and neck, liver or kidney cancer. The sample was CD4+ or CD8+ T cells sorted from blood, taken in a trial of the OX40 agonist ivuxolimab. The J gene is TRBJ2-1, the V gene TRBV30, with D perhaps assigned TRBD1 or TRBD2 (6 bases each). CDR3 amino acids: CAWSFGGPSSNEQFF. DNA for the CDR3: TGTGCCTGGAGTTTCGGGGGCCCTAGCAGCAATGAGCAGTTCTTC.